A selection of T cell receptor beta chains follows, all from one sample in a study of CD8 T cells in ankylosing spondylitis. TCRdb passed the 5' RACE reads through MiXCR, listing each CDR3 protein once. The sample includes 750,000 to 850,000 distinct CDR3 sequences, around 11% seen only once; the top ten take approximately 0.51%. The sequencing input was blood, either unsorted or a sorted T cell fraction (not recorded which). The source is a male donor with ankylosing spondylitis. CDR3s include the opening cysteine and the closing phenylalanine or tryptophan. Each record gives: D gene, J gene, V gene, clone size, CDR3 DNA, CDR3 protein. The D gene is left open where the match is weak. Clone sizes are given selectively: once, few, many, or a class where the clone is expanded.

d_call: TRBD1
j_call: TRBJ1-1
v_call: TRBV5-1
clone_size: many
cdr3_nt: TGCGCCAGCACCGAGACAGGGCGGAAGGAAGCTTTCTTT
cdr3_aa: CASTETGRKEAFF

d_call: TRBD1
j_call: TRBJ2-7
v_call: TRBV10-3
clone_size: few
cdr3_nt: TGTGCCATCAGTAAGACAGGGCCATCCTACGAGCAGTACTTC
cdr3_aa: CAISKTGPSYEQYF

d_call: TRBD2
j_call: TRBJ2-1
v_call: TRBV5-5
clone_size: few
cdr3_nt: TGTGCCAGCAGCTTGGCGGGGACTAGGGGCCTCAATGAGCAGTTCTTC
cdr3_aa: CASSLAGTRGLNEQFF

d_call: -
j_call: TRBJ2-1
v_call: TRBV7-9
clone_size: few
cdr3_nt: TGTGCCAGCAGCCTAGGGACTGACAATGAGCAGTTCTTC
cdr3_aa: CASSLGTDNEQFF

d_call: -
j_call: TRBJ2-7
v_call: TRBV5-1
clone_size: few
cdr3_nt: TGCGCCAGCAGCTGGGGGGGGACAGACTCCTACGAGCAGTACTTC
cdr3_aa: CASSWGGTDSYEQYF

d_call: TRBD1
j_call: TRBJ2-3
v_call: TRBV20-1
clone_size: few
cdr3_nt: TGCAGTGCTAGCCCCAACAGGGGGCGCATAGATACGCAGTATTTT
cdr3_aa: CSASPNRGRIDTQYF

d_call: TRBD1
j_call: TRBJ2-7
v_call: TRBV20-1
clone_size: few
cdr3_nt: TGCAGTGCCCTCGACAGGGAACCCTACGAGCAGTACTTC
cdr3_aa: CSALDREPYEQYF

d_call: TRBD1
j_call: TRBJ2-1
v_call: TRBV10-3
clone_size: -
cdr3_nt: TGTGCCACCCTGACAGGGAACAATGAGCAGTTCTTC
cdr3_aa: CATLTGNNEQFF

d_call: -
j_call: TRBJ2-2
v_call: TRBV6-2/TRBV6-3
clone_size: -
cdr3_nt: TGTGCCAGCACCCCAGGAAATCCAACACCGGGGAAGCTGTTTTTT
cdr3_aa: CASTPGNPTPGKLFF

d_call: -
j_call: TRBJ2-3
v_call: TRBV7-2
clone_size: few
cdr3_nt: TGTGCCAGCAGCCCCTTTAGGGGGACAGATACGCAGTATTTT
cdr3_aa: CASSPFRGTDTQYF

d_call: -
j_call: TRBJ2-2
v_call: TRBV27
clone_size: -
cdr3_nt: TGTGCCAGCAGTTCCAGGGATACCGGGGAGCTGTTTTTT
cdr3_aa: CASSSRDTGELFF

d_call: TRBD1
j_call: TRBJ2-7
v_call: TRBV7-9
clone_size: -
cdr3_nt: TGTGCCAGCAGCCCCCGGGACAGGGCGCGTAACTACGAGCAGTACTTC
cdr3_aa: CASSPRDRARNYEQYF

d_call: TRBD1
j_call: TRBJ2-7
v_call: TRBV28
clone_size: few
cdr3_nt: TGTGCCAGCAAACCCCTGCTGGGACAGGGGCCCTACGAGCAGTACTTC
cdr3_aa: CASKPLLGQGPYEQYF

d_call: -
j_call: TRBJ1-1
v_call: TRBV20-1
clone_size: few
cdr3_nt: TGCAGTGCTAGAGTCCTCTCGAACACTGAAGCTTTCTTT
cdr3_aa: CSARVLSNTEAFF

d_call: -
j_call: TRBJ2-7
v_call: TRBV5-1
clone_size: few
cdr3_nt: TGCGCCAGCTATAGTAACAGGGTCGAGCAGTACTTC
cdr3_aa: CASYSNRVEQYF

d_call: -
j_call: TRBJ2-2
v_call: TRBV15
clone_size: -
cdr3_nt: TGTGCCACCAGCAGAATACCGTCTATAGCCGGGGAGCTGTTTTTT
cdr3_aa: CATSRIPSIAGELFF

d_call: -
j_call: TRBJ2-5
v_call: TRBV20-1
clone_size: many
cdr3_nt: TGCAGTGCAACTAGTGGGGGCGGGGGATACTTC
cdr3_aa: CSATSGGGGYF

d_call: TRBD1
j_call: TRBJ2-1
v_call: TRBV5-1
clone_size: -
cdr3_nt: TGCGCCAGCAGCGAGACAGGGTGGGATGAGCAGTTCTTC
cdr3_aa: CASSETGWDEQFF

d_call: -
j_call: TRBJ1-1
v_call: TRBV7-2
clone_size: -
cdr3_nt: TGTGCCAGCAGTTCGCCTATGACAGACAACACTGAAGCTTTCTTT
cdr3_aa: CASSSPMTDNTEAFF

d_call: -
j_call: TRBJ2-5
v_call: TRBV28
clone_size: few
cdr3_nt: TGTGCCAGCAGTTTCATCTGGGGAGTAAAACGGGAGACCCAGTACTTC
cdr3_aa: CASSFIWGVKRETQYF

d_call: TRBD1
j_call: TRBJ1-2
v_call: TRBV29-1
clone_size: -
cdr3_nt: TGCAGCGTCTCGGACAGGGAGAACTATGGCTACACCTTC
cdr3_aa: CSVSDRENYGYTF

d_call: -
j_call: TRBJ1-2
v_call: TRBV5-1
clone_size: few
cdr3_nt: TGCGCCAGCAGCCGCGGGGAGTCTAACTATGGCTACACCTTC
cdr3_aa: CASSRGESNYGYTF

d_call: -
j_call: TRBJ1-4
v_call: TRBV2
clone_size: -
cdr3_nt: TGTGCCAGCAGTGAAGCAACGGGACACGGGGAAAAACTGTTTTTT
cdr3_aa: CASSEATGHGEKLFF

d_call: TRBD2
j_call: TRBJ2-1
v_call: TRBV14
clone_size: -
cdr3_nt: TGTGCCAGCAGCCAATGGGCTAGCGGGAGAAATGAGCAGTTCTTC
cdr3_aa: CASSQWASGRNEQFF

d_call: TRBD2
j_call: TRBJ2-3
v_call: TRBV29-1
clone_size: few
cdr3_nt: TGCAGCGTTCGGGCTAGCGGGACAGATACGCAGTATTTT
cdr3_aa: CSVRASGTDTQYF

d_call: -
j_call: TRBJ1-5
v_call: TRBV15
clone_size: -
cdr3_nt: TGTGCCACCAGCAGCGGGGCGTGGGGCAATCAGCCCCAGCATTTT
cdr3_aa: CATSSGAWGNQPQHF

d_call: TRBD1
j_call: TRBJ2-5
v_call: TRBV4-3
clone_size: -
cdr3_nt: TGCGCCAGCAGCCGGCAGGACAGGGGGGAGACCCAGTACTTC
cdr3_aa: CASSRQDRGETQYF

d_call: -
j_call: TRBJ1-1
v_call: TRBV12-3/TRBV12-4
clone_size: -
cdr3_nt: TGTGCCAGCCGGAGGCGCACTGAAGCTTTCTTT
cdr3_aa: CASRRRTEAFF

d_call: -
j_call: TRBJ2-1
v_call: TRBV20-1
clone_size: many
cdr3_nt: TGCAGTGCTAGAGTGTCGCAGGCGGGCCGTTTGGAGTTCTTC
cdr3_aa: CSARVSQAGRLEFF

d_call: TRBD2
j_call: TRBJ2-1
v_call: TRBV6-1
clone_size: -
cdr3_nt: TGTGCCAGCAGCGGTACTAGCGGGTCGACCAATGAGCAGTTCTTC
cdr3_aa: CASSGTSGSTNEQFF

d_call: -
j_call: TRBJ2-7
v_call: TRBV5-1
clone_size: -
cdr3_nt: TGCGCCAGCAGCTTGGCCCCACAGGGTGGAGCCTACGAGCAGTACTTC
cdr3_aa: CASSLAPQGGAYEQYF

d_call: TRBD2
j_call: TRBJ2-5
v_call: TRBV7-2
clone_size: many
cdr3_nt: TGTGCCAGCAGCCCGGGACTAGCAGGGGAGACCCAGTACTTC
cdr3_aa: CASSPGLAGETQYF

d_call: -
j_call: TRBJ2-3
v_call: TRBV20-1
clone_size: few
cdr3_nt: TGCAGTGTAAACTCCGATACGCAGTATTTT
cdr3_aa: CSVNSDTQYF

d_call: -
j_call: TRBJ1-5
v_call: TRBV7-2
clone_size: few
cdr3_nt: TGTGCCAGCAGCCGTCACAGGGATTATCAGCCCCAGCATTTT
cdr3_aa: CASSRHRDYQPQHF

d_call: TRBD2
j_call: TRBJ2-3
v_call: TRBV10-3
clone_size: few
cdr3_nt: TGTGCCATCAGTGGAGGGTCTAGCGGGGGCACAGATACGCAGTATTTT
cdr3_aa: CAISGGSSGGTDTQYF

d_call: -
j_call: TRBJ2-1
v_call: TRBV20-1
clone_size: -
cdr3_nt: TGCAGTGCTAGAGACGGAAGGTCCAGGAATGAGCAGTTCTTC
cdr3_aa: CSARDGRSRNEQFF

d_call: -
j_call: TRBJ2-3
v_call: TRBV9
clone_size: few
cdr3_nt: TGTGCCAGCAGCGTAGTCGGGGTCGGTACGCAGTATTTT
cdr3_aa: CASSVVGVGTQYF

d_call: -
j_call: TRBJ2-3
v_call: TRBV10-1
clone_size: few
cdr3_nt: TGCGCCAGCAGTGAATCGCCCGCAGTAGATACGCAGTATTTT
cdr3_aa: CASSESPAVDTQYF

d_call: TRBD2
j_call: TRBJ2-1
v_call: TRBV20-1
clone_size: many
cdr3_nt: TGCAGTGCTAGAGGTGGTAGCGGGGAACACAATGAGCAGTTCTTC
cdr3_aa: CSARGGSGEHNEQFF

d_call: TRBD2
j_call: TRBJ2-1
v_call: TRBV15
clone_size: -
cdr3_nt: TGTGCCACCAGCAGCAGAGGGGAACCGGGACTAGGATACAATGAGCAGTTCTTC
cdr3_aa: CATSSRGEPGLGYNEQFF

d_call: TRBD2
j_call: TRBJ2-2
v_call: TRBV3-1
clone_size: -
cdr3_nt: TGTGCCAGCAGCCAAGGTAACAAGCGGGAGTCCGGGGAGCTGTTTTTT
cdr3_aa: CASSQGNKRESGELFF

d_call: -
j_call: TRBJ2-1
v_call: TRBV24-1
clone_size: few
cdr3_nt: TGTGCCACCAGTATGCCAGGGTATCACAATGAGCAGTTCTTC
cdr3_aa: CATSMPGYHNEQFF

d_call: -
j_call: TRBJ1-1
v_call: TRBV12-3/TRBV12-4
clone_size: many
cdr3_nt: TGTGCCAGCAGTCTTGACAGCTGGAACACTGAAGCTTTCTTT
cdr3_aa: CASSLDSWNTEAFF

d_call: -
j_call: TRBJ1-2
v_call: TRBV12-3/TRBV12-4
clone_size: -
cdr3_nt: TGTGCCAGCAGGGCGGGGTACTATGGCTACACCTTC
cdr3_aa: CASRAGYYGYTF

d_call: -
j_call: TRBJ2-1
v_call: TRBV7-7
clone_size: many
cdr3_nt: TGTGCTAGCAGCCCTACCGTGTCCAATGAGCAGTTCTTC
cdr3_aa: CASSPTVSNEQFF